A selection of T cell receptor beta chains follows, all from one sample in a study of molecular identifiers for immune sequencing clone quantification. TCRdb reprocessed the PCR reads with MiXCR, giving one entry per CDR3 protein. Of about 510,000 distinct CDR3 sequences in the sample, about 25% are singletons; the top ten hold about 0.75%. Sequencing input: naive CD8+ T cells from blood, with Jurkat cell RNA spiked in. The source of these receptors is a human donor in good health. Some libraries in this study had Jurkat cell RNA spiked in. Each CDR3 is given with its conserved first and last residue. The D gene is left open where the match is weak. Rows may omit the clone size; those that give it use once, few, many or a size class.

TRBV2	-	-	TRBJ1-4	CASDRSAGNEKLFF	TGTGCCAGCGATAGGTCGGCAGGAAATGAAAAACTGTTTTTT
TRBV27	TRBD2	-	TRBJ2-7	CASGLHSGDSYEQYF	TGTGCCAGCGGACTTCATAGCGGGGACTCCTACGAGCAGTACTTC
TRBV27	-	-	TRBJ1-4	CASSSSSGPQTNEKLFF	TGTGCCAGCAGTTCCTCTTCTGGGCCCCAAACTAATGAAAAACTGTTTTTT
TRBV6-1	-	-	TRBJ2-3	CASSEAAAQEYTDTQYF	TGTGCCAGCAGTGAAGCGGCGGCACAAGAATACACAGATACGCAGTATTTT
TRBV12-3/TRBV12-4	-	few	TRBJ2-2	CASRQGLNTGELFF	TGTGCCAGCAGACAGGGATTGAACACCGGGGAGCTGTTTTTT
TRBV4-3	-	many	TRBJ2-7	CASSLWIAYEQYF	TGCGCCAGCAGCCTCTGGATAGCCTACGAGCAGTACTTC
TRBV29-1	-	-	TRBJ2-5	CSDRYQEPPYF	TGCAGCGATCGGTACCAAGAGCCCCCGTACTTC
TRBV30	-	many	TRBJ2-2	CAWSVPDRPNTGELFF	TGTGCCTGGAGTGTACCGGACAGACCGAACACCGGGGAGCTGTTTTTT
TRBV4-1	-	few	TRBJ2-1	CASSQAPGVSSYNEQFF	TGCGCCAGCAGCCAAGCCCCCGGGGTTAGCTCCTACAATGAGCAGTTCTTC
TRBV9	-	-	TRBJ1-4	CASGLRGGNEKLFF	TGTGCCAGCGGCCTCCGCGGGGGTAATGAAAAACTGTTTTTT
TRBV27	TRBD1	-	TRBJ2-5	CASSPTWDSGETQYF	TGTGCCAGCAGTCCTACCTGGGACAGTGGCGAGACCCAGTACTTC
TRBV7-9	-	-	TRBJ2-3	CASSSYFSPGTDTQYF	TGTGCCAGCAGCTCCTACTTCTCCCCTGGCACAGATACGCAGTATTTT
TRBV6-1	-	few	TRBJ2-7	CASSELEQNEQYF	TGTGCCAGCAGTGAATTAGAGCAAAACGAGCAGTACTTC
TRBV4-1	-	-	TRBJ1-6	CASSQESFQRNSPLHF	TGCGCCAGCAGCCAAGAGAGTTTCCAGAGAAATTCACCCCTCCACTTT
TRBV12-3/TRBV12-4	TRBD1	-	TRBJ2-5	CASSLGQGAETQYF	TGTGCCAGCAGTCTCGGACAGGGGGCGGAGACCCAGTACTTC
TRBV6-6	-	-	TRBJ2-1	CASSYADSNNEQFF	TGTGCCAGCAGTTACGCGGACAGTAACAATGAGCAGTTCTTC
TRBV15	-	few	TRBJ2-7	CATSRDHGTPIPYEQYF	TGTGCCACCAGCAGAGATCATGGGACACCAATTCCCTACGAGCAGTACTTC
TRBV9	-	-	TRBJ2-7	CASSADSLTYEQYF	TGTGCCAGCAGCGCGGACAGCCTTACCTACGAGCAGTACTTC